These T cell receptor beta chains were read from a single sample in a study of shared clonotypes between healthy human individuals. Using immunoSEQ multiplex PCR, the repertoire was profiled, and TCRdb retains in-frame clones only, with some absent. The sample holds approximately 1.1 million clones; around three quarters are singletons and the top ten take roughly 0.56%. The sequenced sample consisted of memory CD4+ T cells from PBMCs. The receptors derive from a young man in good health. Some clones in this sample may be carry-over from other donors' samples. The conserved cysteine and the conserved F or W are not part of the CDR3 here. Expanded clones are given a class, and other clones once, few, many or no size at all.

length	size	V	J	CDR3
13	-	TRBV7-8	TRBJ2-1	ASSIAEVTYNEQF
9	-	TRBV19	TRBJ1-1	ASSRQFQAF
16	many	TRBV6-1	TRBJ1-5	ASSEVPGQARLTQPQH
12	-	TRBV7-2	TRBJ2-7	ASSPPDRGYEQY
14	-	TRBV11-2	TRBJ2-1	ASSLLASGRVNEQF
12	-	TRBV11-2	TRBJ1-4	ASSLDGTAGKLF
14	-	TRBV4-3	TRBJ2-4	ASSHQMGQGKNIQY
13	once	TRBV7-9	TRBJ2-3	ASRSRTSPADTQY
11	-	TRBV30	TRBJ2-1	AWSVQGEGGAF
10	few	TRBV5-1	TRBJ2-7	ASSLVGYEQY
13	once	TRBV7-9	TRBJ1-5	ASSLGQTSNQPQH
14	-	TRBV7-2	TRBJ2-2	ASSGYGTGNTGELF
12	-	TRBV2	TRBJ2-2	ASRTGPNTGELF
15	-	TRBV5-1	TRBJ2-5	ASSLVIGASGEETQY
15	-	TRBV5-1	TRBJ2-5	ASSLGLRQGYQETQY
13	once	TRBV5-4	TRBJ2-2	ASSLANRETGELF
12	-	TRBV7-9	TRBJ2-1	ASSILEGINEQF
12	-	TRBV5-4	TRBJ2-7	ASSLGQEIYEQY
13	-	TRBV28	TRBJ2-1	ASSESGKSYNEQF
14	-	TRBV11-2	TRBJ2-1	ASSYGLRSPFNEQF
16	once	TRBV28	TRBJ2-3	ASSSVLGLAGVRDTQY
14	-	TRBV6-1	TRBJ2-7	ASSEALPQSSYEQY
10	-	TRBV7-2	TRBJ2-1	ASSPGQGEQF
13	-	TRBV30	TRBJ2-2	AWDVRDRETGELF
13	once	TRBV19	TRBJ1-5	ASSIDLRGNQPQH